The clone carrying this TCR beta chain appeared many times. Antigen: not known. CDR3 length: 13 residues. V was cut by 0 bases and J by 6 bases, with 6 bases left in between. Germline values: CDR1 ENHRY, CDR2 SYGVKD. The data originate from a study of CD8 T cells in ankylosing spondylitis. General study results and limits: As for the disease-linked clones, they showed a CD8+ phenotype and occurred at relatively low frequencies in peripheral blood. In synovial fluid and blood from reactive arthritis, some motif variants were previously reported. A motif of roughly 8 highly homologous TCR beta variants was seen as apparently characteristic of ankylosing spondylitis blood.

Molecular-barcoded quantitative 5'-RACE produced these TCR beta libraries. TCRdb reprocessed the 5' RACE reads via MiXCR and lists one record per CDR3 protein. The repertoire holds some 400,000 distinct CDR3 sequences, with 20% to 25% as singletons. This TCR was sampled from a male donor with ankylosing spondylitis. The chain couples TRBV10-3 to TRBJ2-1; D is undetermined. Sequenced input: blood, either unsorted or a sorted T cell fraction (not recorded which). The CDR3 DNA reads TGTGCCATCAGTGAGTCAGTGGGCAATGAGCAGTTCTTC. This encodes CAISESVGNEQFF.